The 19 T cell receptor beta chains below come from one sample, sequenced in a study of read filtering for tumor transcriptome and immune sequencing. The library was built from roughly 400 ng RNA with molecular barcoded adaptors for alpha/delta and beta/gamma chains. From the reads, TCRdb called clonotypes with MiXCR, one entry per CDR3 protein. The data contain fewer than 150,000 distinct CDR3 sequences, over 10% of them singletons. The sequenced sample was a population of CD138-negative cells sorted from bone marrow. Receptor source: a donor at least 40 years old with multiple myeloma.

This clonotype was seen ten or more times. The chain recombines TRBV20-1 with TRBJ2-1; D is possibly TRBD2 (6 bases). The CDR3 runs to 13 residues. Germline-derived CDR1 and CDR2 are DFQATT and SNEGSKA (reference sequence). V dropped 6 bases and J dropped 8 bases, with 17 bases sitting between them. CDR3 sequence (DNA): TGCAGTGCACCGTACGGAGGGATCGATGAGCAGTTCTTC. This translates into CSAPYGGIDEQFF.

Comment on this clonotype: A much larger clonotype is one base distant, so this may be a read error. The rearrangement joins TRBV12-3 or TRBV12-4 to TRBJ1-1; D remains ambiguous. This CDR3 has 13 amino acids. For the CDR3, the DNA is TGTGCCAACAGTTTAGAGGAGCACACTGAAGCTTTCTTT. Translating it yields CANSLEEHTEAFF.

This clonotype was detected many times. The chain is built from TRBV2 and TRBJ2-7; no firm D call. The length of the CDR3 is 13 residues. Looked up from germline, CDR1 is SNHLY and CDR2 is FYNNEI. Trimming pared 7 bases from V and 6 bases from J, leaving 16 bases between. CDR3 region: CASTRSTHGEQYF. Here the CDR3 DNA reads TGTGCCAGCACCCGGTCCACCCACGGCGAGCAGTACTTC.

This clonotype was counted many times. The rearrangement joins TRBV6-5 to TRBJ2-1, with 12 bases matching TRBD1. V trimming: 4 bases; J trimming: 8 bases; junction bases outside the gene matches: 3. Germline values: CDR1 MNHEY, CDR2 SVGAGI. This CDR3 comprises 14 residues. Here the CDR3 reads CASSLGTGGDEQFF. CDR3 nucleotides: TGTGCCAGCAGTTTAGGGACAGGGGGCGATGAGCAGTTCTTC.

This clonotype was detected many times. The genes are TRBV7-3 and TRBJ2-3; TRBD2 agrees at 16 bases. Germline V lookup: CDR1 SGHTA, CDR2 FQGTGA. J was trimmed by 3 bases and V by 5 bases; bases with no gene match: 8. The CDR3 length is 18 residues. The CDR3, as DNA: TGTGCCAGCAGCCTGGGACTAGCGGGAGGGGATTATACAGATACGCAGTATTTT. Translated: CASSLGLAGGDYTDTQYF.

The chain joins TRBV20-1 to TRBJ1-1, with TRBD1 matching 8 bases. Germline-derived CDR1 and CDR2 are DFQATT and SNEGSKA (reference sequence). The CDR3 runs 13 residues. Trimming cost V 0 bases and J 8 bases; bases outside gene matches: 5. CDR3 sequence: CSARDKGDREAFF. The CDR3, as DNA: TGCAGTGCTAGAGATAAGGGGGACAGGGAAGCTTTCTTT.

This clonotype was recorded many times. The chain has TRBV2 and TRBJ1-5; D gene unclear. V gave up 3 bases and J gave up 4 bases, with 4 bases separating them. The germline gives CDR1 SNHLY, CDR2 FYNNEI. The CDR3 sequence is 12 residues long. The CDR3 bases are TGTGCCAGCAGTGACATGAATCAGCCCCAGCATTTT. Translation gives CASSDMNQPQHF.

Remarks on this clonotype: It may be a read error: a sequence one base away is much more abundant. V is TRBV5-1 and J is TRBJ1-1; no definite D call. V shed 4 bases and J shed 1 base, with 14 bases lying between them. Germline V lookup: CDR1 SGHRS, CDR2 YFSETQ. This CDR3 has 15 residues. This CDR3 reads CASSMDGRGNTEAFF. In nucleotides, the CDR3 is TGCGCCAGCAGCATGGATGGACGGGGGAACACTGAAGCTTTCTTT.

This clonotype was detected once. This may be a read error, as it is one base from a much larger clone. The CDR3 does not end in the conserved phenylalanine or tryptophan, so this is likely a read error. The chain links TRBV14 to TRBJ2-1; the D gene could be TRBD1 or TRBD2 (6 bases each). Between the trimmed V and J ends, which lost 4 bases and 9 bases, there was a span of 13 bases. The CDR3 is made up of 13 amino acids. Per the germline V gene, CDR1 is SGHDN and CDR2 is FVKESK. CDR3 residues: CASSLGGHFEQFL. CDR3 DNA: TGTGCCAGCAGCCTGGGGGGACATTTTGAGCAGTTCCTC.

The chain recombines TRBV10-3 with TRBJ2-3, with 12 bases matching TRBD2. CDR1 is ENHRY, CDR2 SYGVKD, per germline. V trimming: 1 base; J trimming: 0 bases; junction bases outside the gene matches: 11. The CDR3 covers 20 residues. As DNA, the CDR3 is TGTGCCATCAGTGAGTACGGACTAGCGGGGAGCCTTACTAGCACAGATACGCAGTATTTT. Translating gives CAISEYGLAGSLTSTDTQYF.

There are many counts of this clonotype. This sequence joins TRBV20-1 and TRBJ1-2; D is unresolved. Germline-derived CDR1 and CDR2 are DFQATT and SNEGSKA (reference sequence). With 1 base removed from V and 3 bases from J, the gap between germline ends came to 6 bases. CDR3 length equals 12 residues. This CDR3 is CSARGGDYGYTF. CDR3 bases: TGCAGTGCTAGAGGCGGCGACTATGGCTACACCTTC.

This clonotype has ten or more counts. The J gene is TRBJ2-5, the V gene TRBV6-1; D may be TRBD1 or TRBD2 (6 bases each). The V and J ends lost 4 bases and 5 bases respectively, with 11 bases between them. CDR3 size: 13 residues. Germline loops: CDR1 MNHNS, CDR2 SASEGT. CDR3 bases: TGTGCCAGCAGTGTTGGGGGGCTGGAGACCCAGTACTTC. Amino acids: CASSVGGLETQYF.

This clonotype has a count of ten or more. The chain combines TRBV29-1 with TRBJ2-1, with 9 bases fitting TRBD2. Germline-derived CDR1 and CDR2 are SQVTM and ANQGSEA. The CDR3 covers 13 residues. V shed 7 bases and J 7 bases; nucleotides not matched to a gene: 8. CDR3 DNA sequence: TGCAGCGGTGGGACTAGCAGCCAGAATGAGCAGTTCTTC. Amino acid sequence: CSGGTSSQNEQFF.

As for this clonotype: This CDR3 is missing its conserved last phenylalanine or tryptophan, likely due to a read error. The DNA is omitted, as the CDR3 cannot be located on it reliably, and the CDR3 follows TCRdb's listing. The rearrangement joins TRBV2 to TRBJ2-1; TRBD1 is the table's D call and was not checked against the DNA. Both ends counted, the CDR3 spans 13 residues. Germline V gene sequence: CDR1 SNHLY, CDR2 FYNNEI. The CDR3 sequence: CASNGQGRNEQIY.

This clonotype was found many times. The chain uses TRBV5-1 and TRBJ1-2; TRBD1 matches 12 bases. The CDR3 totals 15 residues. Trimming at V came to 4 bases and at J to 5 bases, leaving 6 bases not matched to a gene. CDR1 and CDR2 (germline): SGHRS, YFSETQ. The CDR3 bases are TGCGCCAGCAGCCCGGGACAGGGGGCAGGGTATGGCTACACCTTC. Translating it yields CASSPGQGAGYGYTF.

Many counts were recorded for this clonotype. The CDR3 loop is CSGTNSKNIQYF. The CDR3 DNA follows: TGCAGCGGGACTAACTCCAAAAACATTCAGTACTTC. The genes are TRBV29-1 and TRBJ2-4; tentative D call: TRBD2 (6 bases). V lost 7 bases to trimming and J lost 2 bases, with 9 bases between them. The CDR3 is 12 amino acids. Germline V gives CDR1 SQVTM, CDR2 ANQGSEA.

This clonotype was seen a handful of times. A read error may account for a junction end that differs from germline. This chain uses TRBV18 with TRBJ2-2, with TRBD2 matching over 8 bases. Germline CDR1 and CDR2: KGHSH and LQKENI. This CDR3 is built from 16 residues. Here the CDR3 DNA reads TGTGCCGGCTCACTCGGACCAGCGGGAGTAACCGGGGAGCTGTCTTTT. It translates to CAGSLGPAGVTGELSF.

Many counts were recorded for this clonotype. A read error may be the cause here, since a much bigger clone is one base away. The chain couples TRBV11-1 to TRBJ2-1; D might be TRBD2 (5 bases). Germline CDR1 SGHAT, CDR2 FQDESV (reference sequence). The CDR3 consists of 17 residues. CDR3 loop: CASSLGPGEGNLNEQLF. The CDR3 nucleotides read TGTGCCAGCAGCTTAGGACCTGGAGAGGGTAACTTGAATGAGCAGCTCTTC.

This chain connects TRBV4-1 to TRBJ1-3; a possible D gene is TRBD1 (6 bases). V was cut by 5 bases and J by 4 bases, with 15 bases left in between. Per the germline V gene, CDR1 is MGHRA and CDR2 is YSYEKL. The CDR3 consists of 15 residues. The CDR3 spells CASSAAQGSGNTIYF. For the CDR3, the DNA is TGCGCCAGCAGCGCCGCCCAGGGGTCCGGAAACACCATATATTTT.